The rows below give T cell receptor beta chains drawn from one sample of a study of OX40 agonist ivuxolimab in advanced cancers. Libraries were prepared by immunoSEQ multiplex PCR; TCRdb keeps only in-frame clonotypes and omits some of them. In the table there are approximately 100,000 clones, about 85% of which are singletons. This specimen consisted of CD4+ or CD8+ T cells sorted from blood, obtained in a trial of the OX40 agonist ivuxolimab. These receptors were collected from an adult with an advanced solid tumor such as melanoma, head and neck, liver or kidney cancer. The CDR3 runs from the conserved cysteine through the conserved F or W. Fields, in order: V gene, CDR3 protein.

TRBV11-3 CASSLMRTGELFF
TRBV6-5 CASSPLGGEQYF
TRBV5-1 CASSHRTTSTDTQYF
TRBV28 CASSLFSLKSERTHKNIQYF
TRBV11-2 CASSLVGHLGEKLFF
TRBV27 CASSLSPSGSYEQYF
TRBV4-1 CASSQTGGQNTDTQYF
TRBV2 CASSELPLEQFF
TRBV30 CAWSENGEKLFF
TRBV2 CASSPPGVQASQPQHF
TRBV18 CASSPPQGAGEQFF
TRBV27 CASSYTGGTDTQYF
TRBV4-2 CASSQDPGTSGSDVGELFF
TRBV13 CASSPRTGPRYNEQFF
TRBV2 CASRRDINTGELFF
TRBV28 CASSSTSGRDNEQFF
TRBV6-5 CASSYTSLRGQNEQFF
TRBV19 CASTLWVGSRGNEQFF
TRBV11-2 CASSPPRGTQYF
TRBV28 CASSPGTGLSTDTQYF
TRBV10-1 CASSEGLENSNEQFF
TRBV6-5 CASSFSSAALGYTF
TRBV30 CAWMGSDGTDTQYF
TRBV27 CASKPGLITGELFF
TRBV12-5 CASGPGDSNNEQFF
TRBV5-1 CASSSRPGQGDADTQYF
TRBV28 CASSEYSREAFF
TRBV27 CASGWTENIQYF
TRBV2 CASSVGGGGRRADTQYF
TRBV2 CASSWDRPGTEAFF
TRBV19 CASSIAGPGPQHF
TRBV2 CASRISRVNYGYTF
TRBV28 CASSSPIGLAGDTGELFF
TRBV19 CASSIQGRPYNEQFF
TRBV7-3 CASSSLGTGELFF
TRBV5-1 CASSRGLPGEQFF
TRBV11-3 CASSLGRSQETQYF
TRBV30 CAWSFGGRAGETQYF
TRBV7-2 CASSETILSYEQYF
TRBV5-1 CASSLYPGLHTDTQYF
TRBV11-3 CASSLDLAGEQFF
TRBV6-1 CASSEIDHIYEQYF
TRBV2 CASSLGNQPQHF
TRBV6-1 CASSRMGDTQYF